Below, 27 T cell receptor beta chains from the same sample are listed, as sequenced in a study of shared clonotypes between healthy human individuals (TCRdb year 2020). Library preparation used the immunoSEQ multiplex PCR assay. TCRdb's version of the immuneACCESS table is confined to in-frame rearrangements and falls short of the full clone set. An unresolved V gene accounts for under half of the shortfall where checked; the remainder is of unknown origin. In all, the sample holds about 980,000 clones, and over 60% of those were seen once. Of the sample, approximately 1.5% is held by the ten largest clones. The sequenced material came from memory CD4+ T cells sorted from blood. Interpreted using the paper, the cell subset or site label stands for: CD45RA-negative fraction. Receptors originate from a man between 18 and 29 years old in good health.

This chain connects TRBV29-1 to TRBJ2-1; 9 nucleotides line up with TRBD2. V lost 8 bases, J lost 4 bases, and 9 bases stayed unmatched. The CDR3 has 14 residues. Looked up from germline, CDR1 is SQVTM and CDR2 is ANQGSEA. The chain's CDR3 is CSRARTSVYNEQFF. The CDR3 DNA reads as TGCAGCAGGGCCCGGACTAGCGTTTACAATGAGCAGTTCTTC.

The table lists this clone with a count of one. The CDR3 DNA reads TGCAGCGTTCGCAGTGGTAACTATGGCTACACCTTC. This sequence encodes CSVRSGNYGYTF. The chain links TRBV29-1 to TRBJ1-2; D remains ambiguous. The V end lost 5 bases, the J end lost 1 base, and 8 bases lay between the germline ends. Germline CDR1 and CDR2: SQVTM and ANQGSEA. The CDR3 totals 12 residues. Together with reference TRBV29-1 and TRBJ1-2, the CDR3 gives the full variable domain: SAVISQKPSRDICQRGTSLTIQCQVDSQVTMMFWYRQQPGQSLTLIATANQGSEATYESGFVIDKFPISRPNLTFSTLTVSNMSPEDSSIYLCSVRSGNYGYTFGSGTRLTVV.

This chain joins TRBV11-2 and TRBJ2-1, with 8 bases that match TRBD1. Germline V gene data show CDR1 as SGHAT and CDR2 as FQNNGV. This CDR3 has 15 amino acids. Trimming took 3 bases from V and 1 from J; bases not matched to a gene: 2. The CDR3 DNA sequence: TGTGCCAGCAGCTTCGACAGGGGATCCTACAATGAGCAGTTCTTC. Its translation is CASSFDRGSYNEQFF.

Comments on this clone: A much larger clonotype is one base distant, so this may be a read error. The CDR3 coding sequence is TGTGCCAGCAGCTTAGCGGGCCCCACAGATACGCAGTATTTT. Residues: CASSLAGPTDTQYF. V usage is TRBV5-4 and J usage is TRBJ2-3; D perhaps matches TRBD2 (6 bases). V dropped 2 bases and J dropped 2 bases, with 9 bases sitting between them. The CDR3 spans 14 residues. Germline V CDR1 and CDR2: SGHNT, YYREEE (reference sequence). Based on the CDR3 plus reference TRBV5-4 and TRBJ2-3, the full variable domain is ETGVTQSPTHLIKTRGQQVTLRCSSQSGHNTVSWYQQALGQGPQFIFQYYREEENGRGNFPPRFSGLQFPNYSSELNVNALELDDSALYLCASSLAGPTDTQYFGPGTRLTVL.

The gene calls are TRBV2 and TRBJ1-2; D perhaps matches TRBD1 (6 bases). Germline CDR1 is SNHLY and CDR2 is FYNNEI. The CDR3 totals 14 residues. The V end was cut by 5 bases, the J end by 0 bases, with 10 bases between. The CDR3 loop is CASSPTGTNYGYTF. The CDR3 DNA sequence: TGTGCCAGCAGTCCGACAGGAACTAACTATGGCTACACCTTC.

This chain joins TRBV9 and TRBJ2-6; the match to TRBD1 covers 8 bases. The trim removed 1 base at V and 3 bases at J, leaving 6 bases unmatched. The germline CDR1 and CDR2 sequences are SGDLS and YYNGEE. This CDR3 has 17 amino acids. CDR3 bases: TGTGCCAGCAGCGTACACCAGGGGGCGCTTGGGGCCAACGTCCTGACTTTC. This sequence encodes CASSVHQGALGANVLTF.

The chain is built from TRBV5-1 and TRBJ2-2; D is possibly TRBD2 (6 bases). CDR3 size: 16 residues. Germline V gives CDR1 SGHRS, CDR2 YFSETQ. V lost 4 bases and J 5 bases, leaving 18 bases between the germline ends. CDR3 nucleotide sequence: TGCGCCAGCAGCAAGAGGACTATCACCGGAACCGGGGAGCTGTTTTTT. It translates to CASSKRTITGTGELFF.

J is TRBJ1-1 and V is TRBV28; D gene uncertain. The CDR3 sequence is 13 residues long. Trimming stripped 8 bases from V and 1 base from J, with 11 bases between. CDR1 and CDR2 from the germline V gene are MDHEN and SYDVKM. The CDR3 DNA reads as TGTGCCAGCCTGGGAACGGCGAACACTGAAGCTTTCTTT. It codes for CASLGTANTEAFF.

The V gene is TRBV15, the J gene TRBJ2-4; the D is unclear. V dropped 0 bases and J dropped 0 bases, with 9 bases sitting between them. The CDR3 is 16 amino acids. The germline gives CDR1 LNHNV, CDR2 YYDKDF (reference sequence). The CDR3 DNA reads TGTGCCACCAGCAGAGAAGATTTGCTAGCCAAAAACATTCAGTACTTC. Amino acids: CATSREDLLAKNIQYF.

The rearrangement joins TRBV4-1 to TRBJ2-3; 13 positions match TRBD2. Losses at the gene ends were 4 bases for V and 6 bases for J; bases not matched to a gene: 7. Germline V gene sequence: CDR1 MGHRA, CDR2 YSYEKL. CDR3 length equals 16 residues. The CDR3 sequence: CASSLHRTSGSDTQYF. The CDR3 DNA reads TGCGCCAGCAGCCTCCATAGGACTAGCGGGAGTGATACGCAGTATTTT.

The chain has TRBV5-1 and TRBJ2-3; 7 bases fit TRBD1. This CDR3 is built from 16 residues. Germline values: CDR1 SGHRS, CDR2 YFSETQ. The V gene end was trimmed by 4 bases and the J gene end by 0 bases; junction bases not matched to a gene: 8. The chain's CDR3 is CASSPGQLFSTDTQYF. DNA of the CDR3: TGCGCCAGCAGCCCGGGACAGCTTTTCAGCACAGATACGCAGTATTTT.

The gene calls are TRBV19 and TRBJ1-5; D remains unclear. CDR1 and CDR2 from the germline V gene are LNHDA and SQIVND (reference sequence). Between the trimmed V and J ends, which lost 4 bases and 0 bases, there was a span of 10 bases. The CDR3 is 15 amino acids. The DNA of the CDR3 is TGTGCCAGTAGTAGTGGTCCTTATAGCAATCAGCCCCAGCATTTT. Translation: CASSSGPYSNQPQHF.

The CDR3 nucleotides are TGTGCCAGCAGTGGGTATACTAGCACAGATACGCAGTATTTT. Its translation is CASSGYTSTDTQYF. The chain links TRBV2 to TRBJ2-3; D call uncertain. The V end was cut by 4 bases, the J end by 0 bases, with 8 bases between. This CDR3 has 14 residues. Germline V gene lookup returns CDR1 SNHLY and CDR2 FYNNEI. Drawing the rest from reference TRBV2 and TRBJ2-3, the complete variable domain is EPEVTQTPSHQVTQMGQEVILRCVPISNHLYFYWYRQILGQKVEFLVSFYNNEISEKSEIFDDQFSVERPDGSNFTLKIRSTKLEDSAMYFCASSGYTSTDTQYFGPGTRLTVL.

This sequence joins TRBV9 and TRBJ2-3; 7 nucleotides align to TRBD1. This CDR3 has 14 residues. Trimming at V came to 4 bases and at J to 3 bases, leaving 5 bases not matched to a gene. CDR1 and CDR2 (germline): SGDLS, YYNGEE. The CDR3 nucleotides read TGTGCCAGCAGCAGGACAGGCCAGACAGATACGCAGTATTTT. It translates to CASSRTGQTDTQYF.

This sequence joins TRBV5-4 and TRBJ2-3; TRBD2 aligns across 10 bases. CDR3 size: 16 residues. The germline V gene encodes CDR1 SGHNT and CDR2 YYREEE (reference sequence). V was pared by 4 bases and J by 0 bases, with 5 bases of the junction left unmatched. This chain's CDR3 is CASSDGAGGSTDTQYF. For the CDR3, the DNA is TGTGCCAGCAGCGACGGAGCGGGGGGGAGCACAGATACGCAGTATTTT.

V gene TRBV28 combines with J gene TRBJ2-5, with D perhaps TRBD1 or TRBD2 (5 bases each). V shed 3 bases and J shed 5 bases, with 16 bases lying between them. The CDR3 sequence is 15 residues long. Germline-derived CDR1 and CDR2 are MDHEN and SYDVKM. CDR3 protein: CASSFKGWTGETQYF. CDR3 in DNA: TGTGCCAGCAGTTTTAAGGGGTGGACTGGGGAGACCCAGTACTTC.

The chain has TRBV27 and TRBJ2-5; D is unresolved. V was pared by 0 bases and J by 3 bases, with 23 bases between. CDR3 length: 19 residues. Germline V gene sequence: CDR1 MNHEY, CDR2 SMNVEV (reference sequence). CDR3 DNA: TGTGCCAGCAGTTTATCGGACCTTCAGGTCCCCCAAAGGAAAGAGACCCAGTACTTC. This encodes CASSLSDLQVPQRKETQYF.

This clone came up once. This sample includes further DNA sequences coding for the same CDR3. The CDR3 region has the DNA TGCGCCAGCAGCTTGGATGGATCGGGCACAGATACGCAGTATTTT. It encodes CASSLDGSGTDTQYF. This chain links TRBV5-1 with TRBJ2-3; D gene ambiguous. The V gene lost 0 bases and the J gene lost 1 base, with 9 bases spanning the gap. This CDR3 comprises 15 residues. Germline-derived CDR1 and CDR2 are SGHRS and YFSETQ. The whole variable domain, filled in from reference TRBV5-1 and TRBJ2-3, reads KAGVTQTPRYLIKTRGQQVTLSCSPISGHRSVSWYQQTPGQGLQFLFEYFSETQRNKGNFPGRFSGRQFSNSRSEMNVSTLELGDSALYLCASSLDGSGTDTQYFGPGTRLTVL.

The CDR3 reads CASSLVDRQINTEAFF. CDR3 DNA: TGCGCCAGCAGCTTGGTGGACAGGCAGATCAACACTGAAGCTTTCTTT. This chain links TRBV5-1 with TRBJ1-1, with 7 bases fitting TRBD1. Per germline, CDR1 SGHRS and CDR2 YFSETQ. The CDR3 has 16 amino acids. J was trimmed by 2 bases and V by 0 bases; bases with no gene match: 7.

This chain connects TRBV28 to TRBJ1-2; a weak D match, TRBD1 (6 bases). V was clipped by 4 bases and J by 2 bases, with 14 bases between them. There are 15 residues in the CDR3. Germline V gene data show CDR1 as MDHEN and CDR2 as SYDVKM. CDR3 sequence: CASSSPGQHNYGYTF. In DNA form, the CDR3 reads TGTGCCAGCAGTTCCCCGGGACAACACAACTATGGCTACACCTTC.

The CDR3 DNA reads as TGTGCCATCTCAACGGGGGCTAACTATGGCTACACCTTC. This encodes CAISTGANYGYTF. The V gene is TRBV28, the J gene TRBJ1-2; a weak D match, TRBD1 (5 bases). Germline CDR1 is MDHEN and CDR2 is SYDVKM. With 10 bases removed from V and 0 bases from J, the gap between germline ends came to 12 bases. This CDR3 is 13 amino acids long.

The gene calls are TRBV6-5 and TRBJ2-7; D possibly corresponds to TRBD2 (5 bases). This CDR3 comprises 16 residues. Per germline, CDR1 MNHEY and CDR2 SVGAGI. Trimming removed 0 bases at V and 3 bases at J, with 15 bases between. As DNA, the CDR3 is TGTGCCAGCAGTTACTCGAGCGGCCGGCTAGGCTACGAGCAGTACTTC. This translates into CASSYSSGRLGYEQYF.

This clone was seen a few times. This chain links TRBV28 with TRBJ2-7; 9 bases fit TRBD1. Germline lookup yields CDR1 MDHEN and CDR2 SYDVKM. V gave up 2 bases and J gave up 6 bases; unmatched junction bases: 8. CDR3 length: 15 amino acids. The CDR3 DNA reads TGTGCCAGCAGTTTACCCGGGACAGGGTACCGCGAGCAGTACTTC. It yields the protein CASSLPGTGYREQYF. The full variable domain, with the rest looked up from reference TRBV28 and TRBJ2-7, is DVKVTQSSRYLVKRTGEKVFLECVQDMDHENMFWYRQDPGLGLRLIYFSYDVKMKEKGDIPEGYSVSREKKERFSLILESASTNQTSMYLCASSLPGTGYREQYFGPGTRLTVT.

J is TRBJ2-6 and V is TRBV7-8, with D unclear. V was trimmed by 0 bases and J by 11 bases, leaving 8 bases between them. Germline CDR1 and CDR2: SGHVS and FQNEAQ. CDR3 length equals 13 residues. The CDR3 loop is CASSLARTDVLTF. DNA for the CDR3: TGTGCCAGCAGCTTAGCCCGTACTGACGTCCTGACTTTC.

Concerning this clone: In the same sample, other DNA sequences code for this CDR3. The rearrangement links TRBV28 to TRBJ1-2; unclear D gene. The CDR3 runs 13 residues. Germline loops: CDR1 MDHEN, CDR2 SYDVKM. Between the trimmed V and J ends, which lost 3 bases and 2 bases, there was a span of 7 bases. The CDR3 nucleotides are TGTGCCAGCAGTTTGACTGCGAACTATGGCTACACCTTC. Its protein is CASSLTANYGYTF.

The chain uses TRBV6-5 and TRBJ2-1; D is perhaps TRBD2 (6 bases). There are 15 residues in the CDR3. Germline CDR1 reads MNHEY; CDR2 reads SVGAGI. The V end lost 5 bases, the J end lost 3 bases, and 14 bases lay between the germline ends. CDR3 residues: CASSTGGIFYNEQFF. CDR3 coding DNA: TGTGCCAGCAGTACTGGCGGGATCTTCTACAATGAGCAGTTCTTC.

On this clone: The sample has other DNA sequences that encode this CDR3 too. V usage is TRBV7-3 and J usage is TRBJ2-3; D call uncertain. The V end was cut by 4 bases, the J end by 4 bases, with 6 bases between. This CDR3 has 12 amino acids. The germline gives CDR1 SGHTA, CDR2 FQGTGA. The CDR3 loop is CASSSPPDTQYF. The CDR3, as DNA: TGTGCCAGCAGCTCCCCCCCAGATACGCAGTATTTT.